The TCR beta chain under discussion was sequenced for a study of tissue T cells after allogeneic stem cell transplantation (dated by TCRdb to between 2020 and 2023). About the investigation overall: If a tissue had multiple samples, a pathologist reviewed H&E sections so that samples with histologically apparent lymphocytes got priority for sequencing. The study profiled TCR beta repertoires across many tissues from research autopsies of patients with and without GVHD, plus mouse models of GVHD. On the human side, the study was prospective and observational, with no blinding or randomization. What the work shows at the level of the full study, not this receptor alone: No blood samples were available for the non-GVHD comparator patients. Within patients, how anatomically similar tissues were was a major factor shaping TCR repertoire composition, regardless of disease or transplant status. A small and clinically heterogeneous patient cohort was studied, and sampling depth was acknowledged as a limitation. In both patients and mice, T cells from blood and spleen covered only a limited part of the TCR repertoire found in tissues. Only a few T cell clones appeared in more than one patient, yet motif-based clustering showed tissue-specific repertoire signatures that were shared between patients. The study did not establish which tissue TCRs were alloreactive or antigen-specific, and some clones may have been host cells that persisted.

The time point label here, explained by the study, means: human tissue collected at research (rapid) autopsy. Three non-HCT comparator patients with other cancers, who had at least five GI tract samples and no known GI disease at death, were retrospectively selected. Autopsy tissues, which were obtained after a median post-mortem interval of about ten hours, included GI sites from esophagus to rectum, liver, skin and lymphoid organs including spleen. Each autopsy specimen was bisected, with one portion flash-frozen in liquid nitrogen and the remainder formalin-fixed, and the outer muscle layers of GI specimens were removed. To extract genomic DNA from frozen tissues, either the Mag-Bind Blood & Tissue DNA HDQ 96 Kit on a Chemagic 360 or the DNeasy Blood & Tissue Kit was used. Extracted DNA was further purified with the Genomic DNA Clean & Concentrator-25 kit because of concern about red blood cell contamination.

Library preparation used the immunoSEQ multiplex PCR assay. Adaptive Biotechnologies performed TCRbeta CDR3 sequencing at survey depth and reported CDR3 sequences, V/J genes, productive frequency, and template counts. Amplification of TCR beta CDR3 regions started from genomic DNA instead of RNA. From the authors' description of their analysis: Jensen-Shannon divergence served to quantify pairwise repertoire overlap between tissues, with 0 meaning identical and 1 meaning complete divergence. Tissues were clustered by single-linkage agglomerative hierarchical clustering of pairwise JSD values, and the clustering results were displayed as dendrograms. GLIPH2 was applied to all patient samples using simulation_depth 1000, kmer_min_depth 3, and cdr3_length_cutoff 8, and only groups with more than two unique CDR3s were retained. In a standardized tissue-overlap score, Jaccard GLIPH-group overlap across patients was extrapolated to a standard repertoire size of 1000 clones. Linear mixed-effect models, with tissue as a fixed effect and individual as a random effect, were used to test how diversity related to clinical or experimental variables. TCRdb obtained this table from immuneACCESS and retained in-frame rearrangements with V and J assigned. These tables miss some clones; where compared with another copy, unresolved V genes account for less than half of the shortfall, and the remainder is unexplained. The DNA was the basis for D and trimming; V, J and clone size are from that table. Present in this sample are 4,000 or so clones, around 63% of which were seen just once. The top ten constitute 28% of the sample.

This clone came up a few times. No antigen is known for it. Base-call qualities are not available, and no considerably larger clone is one nucleotide away. Deletion took 4 bases off V and 5 bases off J, with a span of 18 bases between the germline ends. Based on the germline V gene, the CDR1 and CDR2 sequences are SGDLS and YYNGEE. The CDR3 measures 16 amino acids from cysteine to phenylalanine. The CDR3 DNA has 48 bases and is translated from base 1. The sequence was collected from a male donor older than 55 with lung cancer. The sample was tissue from the ileum, taken at autopsy. The rearranged segments are TRBV9 and TRBJ2-2, with TRBD2 as a weak D call on 5 bases. The CDR3 reads as follows: CASSPTDYGITGELFF. The sequenced DNA: TGTGCCAGCAGCCCCACCGACTACGGGATTACCGGGGAGCTGTTTTTT.